Sequencing of this TCR beta chain was carried out in a study of graft-versus-host responses after intestinal transplantation. The wider study: Among the recipients, transplants were multivisceral, liver-intestinal, or isolated intestinal. Recipients uniformly received anti-thymocyte globulin induction, followed by tacrolimus and steroids for approximately 3 years. Study-wide results and limits: Maximum circulating GvH clone levels tracked with early post-transplant HvG decreases. Within allografts, high graft-versus-host to host-versus-graft clonal ratios were seen among patients with graft-donor T cell macrochimerism.

Comments on this clone: Its antigen is not identified.

Per germline, CDR1 LNHDA and CDR2 SQIVND (reference sequence). The CDR3 totals 16 residues. Between the trimmed V and J ends, which lost 1 base and 4 bases, there was a span of 14 bases. Assay: immunoSEQ multiplex PCR; the TCRdb copy retains only in-frame clones and omits some. The data hold 99,000 or so clones, with more than 85% observed a single time. Here the sequenced sample was unstimulated CD4+ T cells sorted from spleen or lymph node cells, taken before intestinal transplant. The rearrangement joins TRBV19 to TRBJ2-1, with D perhaps TRBD1 (6 bases). The sequence was obtained from a human donor who received an intestinal transplant. The CDR3 nucleotides read TGTGCCAGTAGTATAGTTGTGGGACAATGGTACAATGAGCAGTTCTTC. Its protein is CASSIVVGQWYNEQFF.